This T cell receptor beta chain was captured by sequencing in a study of blood T cell repertoires in COVID-19. Study overall: COVID-19 samples, acute and convalescent, were from the United States, Italy and Spain. PBMCs, B-cell-depleted T cells, or T cells provided the cDNA or gDNA that made up the material.

The CDR3 is 15 residues long. Germline V gene data show CDR1 as LNHNV and CDR2 as YYDKDF (reference sequence). V lost 0 bases to trimming and J lost 8 bases, with 14 bases between them. How the authors handled the data: Scientists estimated how many nucleated cells there were by amplifying reference gene primers. The table came from immunoSEQ multiplex PCR; TCRdb's copy has only in-frame clones and leaves some out. That table supplies the V and J calls and clone size; D and trimming were determined from the DNA. The sample carries 240,000 or so clones, 85% to 90% recorded once. The sequence was collected from a woman between 40 and 55 years old who had recovered from COVID-19. The chain uses TRBV15 and TRBJ1-3; D unresolved. Sequencing was done on a sample of peripheral blood. CDR3 DNA sequence: TGTGCCACCAGCAGAGATCCCCCGGCGGGCGACACCATATATTTT. Amino acid sequence: CATSRDPPAGDTIYF.